The 18 T cell receptor beta chains below were found in one sample sequenced in a study of blood T cell repertoires in COVID-19. Generated by immunoSEQ multiplex PCR, the TCRdb table keeps only in-frame clones and is missing some. The table shows approximately 140,000 clones, with almost 90% occurring only once. What was sequenced was peripheral blood. All receptors come from a man over 45 with active or convalescent COVID-19.

V usage is TRBV7-3 and J usage is TRBJ2-1, with D perhaps TRBD2 (7 bases). There are 16 residues in the CDR3. The V gene lost 2 bases and the J gene lost 3 bases, with 14 bases spanning the gap. CDR1 and CDR2 (germline): SGHTA, FQGTGA. The CDR3 is CASSLSAGHLYNEQFF. The CDR3 DNA is TGTGCCAGCAGCTTATCAGCGGGACACCTCTACAATGAGCAGTTCTTC.

The chain combines TRBV9 with TRBJ2-2; the D gene is possibly TRBD2 (5 bases). Germline V gene data show CDR1 as SGDLS and CDR2 as YYNGEE. V lost 0 bases to trimming and J lost 6 bases, with 12 bases between them. This CDR3 spans 15 amino acids. The CDR3 bases are TGTGCCAGCAGCGTAGTCGTAGGAGCGGCCGGGGAGCTGTTTTTT. Protein sequence: CASSVVVGAAGELFF.

This chain uses TRBV6-5 with TRBJ1-5; D is ambiguous. The CDR3 sequence is 15 residues long. Germline CDR1 reads MNHEY; CDR2 reads SVGAGI. The V gene lost 0 bases and the J gene lost 5 bases, with 11 bases spanning the gap. CDR3 DNA: TGTGCCAGCAGTTACTCCTCGCGCGGAGATCAGCCCCAGCATTTT. Translating it yields CASSYSSRGDQPQHF.

The rearrangement joins TRBV28 to TRBJ2-7; 9 bases line up with TRBD2. The germline CDR1 and CDR2 sequences are MDHEN and SYDVKM. CDR3 length: 17 amino acids. J gave up 0 bases and V 5 bases, and 11 bases lay outside the gene matches. The CDR3 nucleotides read TGTGCCAGCAGTGGTCGAGCTAGCGGGATGAGCTCCTACGAGCAGTACTTC. This sequence encodes CASSGRASGMSSYEQYF. Filled out from reference TRBV28 and TRBJ2-7, the complete variable domain reads DVKVTQSSRYLVKRTGEKVFLECVQDMDHENMFWYRQDPGLGLRLIYFSYDVKMKEKGDIPEGYSVSREKKERFSLILESASTNQTSMYLCASSGRASGMSSYEQYFGPGTRLTVT.

The V and J genes are TRBV30 and TRBJ2-2, with 10 bases that match TRBD2. Germline V CDR1 and CDR2: GTSNPN, SVGIG (reference sequence). After removal of 1 base from V and 6 bases from J, the junction contained 11 bases not matched to a gene. There are 17 residues in the CDR3. The CDR3 sequence: CAWSAHSLAGAAGELFF. The CDR3 DNA follows: TGTGCCTGGAGTGCGCACTCTCTAGCGGGAGCGGCCGGGGAGCTGTTTTTT.

The chain employs TRBV9 and TRBJ2-7, with no clear D. The CDR3 runs 13 residues. V shed 1 base and J shed 2 bases, with 7 bases lying between them. Germline CDR1 reads SGDLS; CDR2 reads YYNGEE. The CDR3 coding sequence is TGTGCCAGCAGCGTAACTCCCGCCTACGAGCAGTACTTC. It yields the protein CASSVTPAYEQYF.

The chain employs TRBV28 and TRBJ2-5; 9 bases map to TRBD1. This CDR3 region has 14 residues. V shed 5 bases and J 0 bases; nucleotides not matched to a gene: 1. CDR1 and CDR2 (germline): MDHEN, SYDVKM. The chain's CDR3 is CASSGTGYQETQYF. The CDR3 DNA reads TGTGCCAGCAGTGGGACAGGGTACCAAGAGACCCAGTACTTC.

This clone was detected only a few times. This sequence joins TRBV3-1 (or the pseudogene TRBV3-2) and TRBJ2-7; D is possibly TRBD1 (6 bases). The CDR3 has 16 amino acids. V lost 1 base and J 7 bases, leaving 20 bases between the germline ends. Per the germline V gene, CDR1 is LGHDT and CDR2 is YNNKEL (reference sequence). CDR3 bases: TGTGCCAGCAGCCAAGGTTCAACAGGGCGCCTCGGAGAGCAGTACTTC. It yields the protein CASSQGSTGRLGEQYF.

This chain uses TRBV7-8 with TRBJ2-7, with 10 bases matching TRBD2. Germline loops: CDR1 SGHVS, CDR2 FQNEAQ. The CDR3 spans 17 residues. V gave up 6 bases and J gave up 7 bases; unmatched junction bases: 18. The CDR3 here is CASRGGASGSPPGEQYF. The CDR3 DNA reads TGTGCCAGCAGGGGGGGAGCTAGCGGGAGTCCACCGGGGGAGCAGTACTTC.

This clone showed up just a few times. V is TRBV19 and J is TRBJ1-5, with D hard to call. Trimming took off 3 bases at V and 2 bases at J, with 8 bases between the two ends. CDR1 LNHDA and CDR2 SQIVND come from the germline V gene (reference sequence). CDR3 size: 14 residues. The CDR3 loop reads CASSMGRGNQPQHF. The CDR3 DNA follows: TGTGCCAGTAGTATGGGGAGGGGCAATCAGCCCCAGCATTTT. Complete variable domain (other parts from reference TRBV19 and TRBJ1-5): DGGITQSPKYLFRKEGQNVTLSCEQNLNHDAMYWYRQDPGQGLRLIYYSQIVNDFQKGDIAEGYSVSREKKESFPLTVTSAQKNPTAFYLCASSMGRGNQPQHFGDGTRLSIL.

The V gene is TRBV28, the J gene TRBJ1-4; the match to TRBD1 covers 7 bases. V was clipped by 5 bases and J by 7 bases; unmatched bases: 7. The CDR3 runs to 14 residues. Germline V gene lookup returns CDR1 MDHEN and CDR2 SYDVKM. The CDR3 loop is CASSPPWTGEKLFF. DNA of the CDR3: TGTGCCAGCAGTCCCCCTTGGACAGGTGAAAAACTGTTTTTT.

As regards this clone: At one boundary the junction diverges from the germline segment, which might be a read error. V usage is TRBV28 and J usage is TRBJ2-7, with 10 bases aligning to TRBD1. CDR1 is MDHEN, CDR2 SYDVKM, per germline. The CDR3 runs to 11 residues. The DNA for the CDR3 is TGTGCCAGCAGTTTATTAGGACAGGGGGTTTTC. This encodes CASSLLGQGVF.

This rearrangement joins TRBV5-1 to TRBJ2-3, with 9 bases identical to TRBD1. Germline-derived CDR1 and CDR2 are SGHRS and YFSETQ. After removal of 4 bases from V and 3 bases from J, the junction contained 9 bases not matched to a gene. This CDR3 is built from 16 residues. In nucleotides, the CDR3 is TGCGCCAGCAGCGTGGAACAGGGGGCAATTACAGATACGCAGTATTTT. Residues: CASSVEQGAITDTQYF.

J is TRBJ2-1 and V is TRBV5-5, with D maybe TRBD2 (5 bases). Trimming pared 1 base from V and 9 bases from J, leaving 14 bases between. The V gene's germline CDR1 is SGHKS and CDR2 YYEKEE (reference sequence). The CDR3 loop spans 14 amino acids. The CDR3 nucleotides read TGTGCCAGCAGCTTGCGACCCCGGGGTGGTGAGCAGTTCTTC. The encoded protein is CASSLRPRGGEQFF.

Comments on this clone: The junction departs from germline at one end; a sequencing error may be responsible. J is TRBJ2-7 and V is TRBV7-9; 9 bases line up with TRBD1. This CDR3 is 12 amino acids long. Germline V gene sequence: CDR1 SEHNR, CDR2 FQNEAQ (reference sequence). The chain's CDR3 is CASSLDRDREHF. As DNA, the CDR3 is TGTGCCAGCAGCTTAGACCGGGACAGGGAGCACTTC.

In this sample, this clone turned up once. This chain uses TRBV7-9 with TRBJ1-2; the D is unclear. From germline, CDR1 is SEHNR and CDR2 FQNEAQ (reference sequence). V lost 5 bases to trimming and J lost 1 base, with 5 bases between them. The CDR3 contains 12 residues. CDR3 nucleotide sequence: TGTGCCAGCAGCACTGTTAACTATGGCTACACCTTC. Protein: CASSTVNYGYTF.

V is TRBV7-8 and J is TRBJ2-1, with 13 nucleotides matching TRBD2. The CDR3 has 15 residues. The J segment lost 4 bases and the V segment lost 7 bases, leaving 4 bases of the junction unmatched. Per the germline V gene, CDR1 is SGHVS and CDR2 is FQNEAQ. CDR3: CASTWGLAGYNEQFF. The CDR3 bases are TGTGCCAGCACCTGGGGACTAGCGGGATACAATGAGCAGTTCTTC.

This chain joins TRBV5-1 and TRBJ2-3; 10 nucleotides line up with TRBD1. CDR1 SGHRS and CDR2 YFSETQ come from the germline V gene. J was trimmed by 2 bases and V by 0 bases; bases with no gene match: 6. The CDR3 is made up of 17 amino acids. The CDR3 reads CASSLGLGQGTTDTQYF. For the CDR3, the DNA is TGCGCCAGCAGCTTGGGGTTGGGACAGGGGACCACAGATACGCAGTATTTT.